Listed here is a single T cell receptor beta chain. Patients between 18 and 65 years old had hyperthyroidism, newly diagnosed and lasting under 2 months. These data originate in a study of T cells in Graves' hyperthyroidism and ophthalmopathy. The investigators amplified TCR beta CDR3 regions from RNA transcripts. First-round RT-PCR targeting the TCR CDR3 was performed with the HTBI primer set. TCRdb reprocessed the multiplex PCR reads with MiXCR, giving one entry per CDR3 protein. The sample holds about 540,000 distinct CDR3 sequences, just over 45% seen once. The germline gives CDR1 KGHDR, CDR2 SFDVKD. The CDR3 has 14 amino acids. Trimming removed 9 bases at V and 0 bases at J, with 13 bases between.

This sequence originates from a woman aged 18-29 years with Graves' hyperthyroidism. The source material was peripheral blood or thyroid tissue (not recorded which). This rearrangement joins TRBV24-1 to TRBJ1-1, with no clear D. The CDR3 is CATPPRTVNTEAFF. The CDR3 nucleotides are TGTGCCACCCCTCCTAGGACGGTGAACACTGAAGCTTTCTTT.